This TCR beta chain is drawn from a study of cytotoxic CD8 clonotypes in ibrutinib-treated CLL. Sequenced by immunoSEQ multiplex PCR; TCRdb stores in-frame clones only, minus some. This repertoire shows some 200,000 clones, more than 65% found once; its top ten account for roughly 5.8%. Trimming took 3 bases from V and 5 from J, leaving 14 bases between them. Germline V gives CDR1 LNHDA, CDR2 SQIVND (reference sequence). The CDR3 contains 15 residues. The TCR originated in a human donor with chronic lymphocytic leukemia. The starting material was PBMCs, obtained after 12 months of ibrutinib treatment. V usage is TRBV19 and J usage is TRBJ1-5, with a possible D match to TRBD1 (5 bases). CDR3 DNA sequence: TGTGCCAGTAGTATTCGGGCCCAGGGTCATCAGCCCCAGCATTTT. It encodes CASSIRAQGHQPQHF.